Each of the 13 T cell receptor beta chains below was sequenced from the same sample in a study of glioma-infiltrating T cells after dendritic cell vaccination. The time point denotes: after dendritic cell vaccination, including at tumor progression/relapse. Only in-frame clones appear in the TCRdb table, and some are missing; sequencing was by immunoSEQ multiplex PCR. The table includes roughly 80,000 clones, 87% detected once. The sequences come from blood, collected after dendritic cell vaccination. The source of these receptors is a human donor with glioblastoma.

CDR3 DNA sequence: TGTGCCAGCAGCTTTAGGGCTAGCGGATCCTACGAGCAGTACTTC. It encodes CASSFRASGSYEQYF. The chain links TRBV12-1 to TRBJ2-7; the D call in the table, TRBD2, was not verified against the DNA. TRBV12-1 is a pseudogene segment. The CDR3 consists of 15 residues.

The V gene is TRBV10-3, the J gene TRBJ2-7; 7 nucleotides match TRBD2. The CDR3 runs 12 residues. After removal of 10 bases from V and 4 bases from J, the junction contained 7 bases not matched to a gene. Germline CDR1 and CDR2: ENHRY and SYGVKD. The CDR3 nucleotides are TGTGCCACCAGCGGGGAGGGTTACGAGCAGTACTTC. The encoded protein is CATSGEGYEQYF.

The gene calls are TRBV7-9 and TRBJ2-1; 8 positions match TRBD2. In germline, CDR1 is SEHNR, CDR2 FQNEAQ (reference sequence). V was clipped by 7 bases and J by 9 bases; unmatched bases: 14. The CDR3 is made up of 15 amino acids. The DNA for the CDR3 is TGTGCCAGCATCCCCCCGGGGGGGCCCATAGGTGAGCAGTTCTTC. This translates into CASIPPGGPIGEQFF.

The gene calls are TRBV14 and TRBJ1-2; a weak D match, TRBD1 (5 bases). Trimming took 5 bases from V and 3 from J, leaving 13 bases between them. CDR1 is SGHDN and CDR2 is FVKESK in the germline V gene. CDR3 length: 14 amino acids. CDR3 region: CASSYLGLHYGYTF. In DNA, the CDR3 is TGTGCCAGCAGCTACCTGGGACTTCACTATGGCTACACCTTC.

The table lists this clone with a few counts. J is TRBJ2-3 and V is TRBV2; no clear D. Trimming cost V 6 bases and J 1 base, with 5 bases left between them. The CDR3 extends over 12 amino acids. CDR1 and CDR2 (germline): SNHLY, FYNNEI. CDR3 sequence: CASSLGTDTQYF. CDR3 DNA sequence: TGTGCCAGCAGCTTAGGCACAGATACGCAGTATTTT.

This sequence joins TRBV11-2 and TRBJ1-3; no reliable D call. Germline values: CDR1 SGHAT, CDR2 FQNNGV. CDR3 size: 14 residues. The V and J ends lost 1 base and 5 bases respectively, with 9 bases between them. CDR3 sequence reads: CASSLALGRNTIYF. The CDR3 DNA sequence: TGTGCCAGCAGCTTAGCTCTTGGGCGAAACACCATATATTTT.

This chain uses TRBV6-5 with TRBJ1-4; 9 positions match TRBD1. Trimming removed 6 bases from V and 15 bases from J; junction bases left unmatched: 17. The CDR3 is 15 amino acids. The germline V gene has CDR1 MNHEY and CDR2 SVGAGI. As DNA, the CDR3 is TGTGCCAGCAGCCTCTCGGGACAGGGTGGGGGTAGGTTGTTTTTT. It codes for CASSLSGQGGGRLFF.

The rearrangement joins TRBV6-5 to TRBJ1-1; 7 nucleotides match TRBD1. This CDR3 spans 13 amino acids. The trim removed 5 bases at V and 5 bases at J, leaving 5 bases unmatched. Germline V gene data show CDR1 as MNHEY and CDR2 as SVGAGI. The CDR3 sequence is CASSRDRVTEAFF. CDR3 nucleotide sequence: TGTGCCAGCAGTAGGGACAGAGTTACTGAAGCTTTCTTT.

The V gene is TRBV7-9, the J gene TRBJ1-2, with TRBD1 matching 7 bases. Germline CDR1 reads SEHNR; CDR2 reads FQNEAQ (reference sequence). Germline trimming cut 6 bases from V and 1 base from J; bases unmatched to any gene: 5. The CDR3 is made up of 14 amino acids. The DNA for the CDR3 is TGTGCCAGCAGGGACTACAGGGGTAACTATGGCTACACCTTC. This encodes CASRDYRGNYGYTF.

The CDR3 reads CATSRAPRNEQYF. The CDR3 nucleotides read TGTGCCACCAGCAGGGCCCCCAGGAACGAGCAGTACTTC. This chain connects TRBV15 to TRBJ2-7; D is ambiguous. The germline CDR1 and CDR2 sequences are LNHNV and YYDKDF (reference sequence). The germline V and J ends were trimmed by 3 bases and 5 bases, with 11 bases remaining between them. The CDR3 spans 13 residues.

This clone has just one count. The V gene is TRBV29-1, the J gene TRBJ2-2, with 8 bases identical to TRBD1. CDR1 and CDR2 (germline): SQVTM, ANQGSEA. CDR3 length: 15 residues. The V segment lost 6 bases and the J segment 7 bases; nucleotides outside the gene matches: 13. The DNA of the CDR3 is TGCAGCGTCCTAACTTCCAGGGGGCTCGGCGGGGAGCTGTTTTTT. Protein: CSVLTSRGLGGELFF.

The chain joins TRBV6-5 to TRBJ1-1, with D tentatively TRBD1 (6 bases). The germline V and J ends were trimmed by 5 bases and 3 bases, with 16 bases remaining between them. Per the germline V gene, CDR1 is MNHEY and CDR2 is SVGAGI. The CDR3 covers 15 residues. The chain's CDR3 is CASSGRRGGDTEAFF. Here the CDR3 DNA reads TGTGCCAGCAGTGGACGCAGGGGTGGGGACACTGAAGCTTTCTTT.

CDR3 in amino acids: CASSIQGQGNSPLHF. In DNA form, the CDR3 reads TGTGCCAGTAGTATCCAGGGGCAGGGTAATTCACCCCTCCACTTT. V usage is TRBV19 and J usage is TRBJ1-6; perhaps TRBD1 as D (6 bases). This CDR3 comprises 15 residues. V gave up 3 bases and J gave up 6 bases, with 12 bases separating them. The V gene's germline CDR1 is LNHDA and CDR2 SQIVND (reference sequence). Full variable domain (rest looked up from reference TRBV19 and TRBJ1-6): DGGITQSPKYLFRKEGQNVTLSCEQNLNHDAMYWYRQDPGQGLRLIYYSQIVNDFQKGDIAEGYSVSREKKESFPLTVTSAQKNPTAFYLCASSIQGQGNSPLHFGNGTRLTVT.